The 25 T cell receptor beta chains reported below all come from one sample, sequenced in a study of T cell responses to AZD1222 COVID-19 vaccine. TCRdb's copy holds only in-frame clones and misses some; the assay was immunoSEQ multiplex PCR. The sample has approximately 140,000 clones; 90% to 95% are singletons. The material sequenced was peripheral blood, taken on day 0 of AZD1222 vaccination. These receptors were obtained from an adult in good health.

The CDR3 nucleotides read TGTGCCAGCAGCTTCACTAGCGGCCCAGGGAGAGATACGCAGTATTTT. As protein: CASSFTSGPGRDTQYF. The chain joins TRBV11-2 to TRBJ2-3; 8 bases fit TRBD2. CDR3 length: 16 residues. Trimming took 3 bases from V and 5 from J; bases not matched to a gene: 10. Germline V lookup: CDR1 SGHAT, CDR2 FQNNGV.

This clone was detected once. The chain has TRBV7-8 and TRBJ1-5, with D unresolved. The CDR3 has 15 amino acids. Germline V lookup: CDR1 SGHVS, CDR2 FQNEAQ. Trimming left V 2 bases short and J 0 bases short, with 8 bases between. The CDR3 region has the DNA TGTGCCAGCAGCTTAACCCCTTATAGCAATCAGCCCCAGCATTTT. Encoded protein: CASSLTPYSNQPQHF.

The V and J genes are TRBV9 and TRBJ2-7; 14 positions match TRBD2. Germline lookup yields CDR1 SGDLS and CDR2 YYNGEE. The CDR3 consists of 16 residues. V dropped 0 bases and J dropped 3; count of bases not matched to a gene: 2. The CDR3 reads CASSVGGLAGVYEQYF. CDR3 coding DNA: TGTGCCAGCAGCGTAGGGGGACTAGCGGGAGTCTACGAGCAGTACTTC.

The chain uses TRBV29-1 and TRBJ1-2; D not resolved. With 5 bases removed from V and 0 bases from J, the gap between germline ends came to 19 bases. The length of the CDR3 is 16 residues. Germline lookup yields CDR1 SQVTM and CDR2 ANQGSEA. CDR3 coding DNA: TGCAGCGTTATTAAAGAGAGCGGGCGAGCTAACTATGGCTACACCTTC. Amino acid sequence: CSVIKESGRANYGYTF.

This clone was recorded a few times. The gene calls are TRBV20-1 and TRBJ2-1, with D possibly being TRBD2 (6 bases). Germline lookup yields CDR1 DFQATT and CDR2 SNEGSKA (reference sequence). CDR3 length equals 11 residues. Trimming took off 7 bases at V and 3 bases at J, with 7 bases between the two ends. CDR3 protein: CSVGGYNEQFF. CDR3 nucleotides: TGCAGTGTGGGGGGCTACAATGAGCAGTTCTTC.

The chain links TRBV7-2 to TRBJ1-5; possibly TRBD1 for D (6 bases). CDR1 SGHTA and CDR2 FQGNSA come from the germline V gene. With 7 bases removed from V and 3 bases from J, the gap between germline ends came to 16 bases. This CDR3 is built from 15 residues. This CDR3 reads CASNSFGQFNQPQHF. CDR3 nucleotides: TGTGCCAGCAATAGTTTCGGACAGTTCAATCAGCCCCAGCATTTT.

CDR3 DNA sequence: TGTGCCAGCAGCTTAGAACAGTTTCAGCCCCAGCATTTT. Encoded protein: CASSLEQFQPQHF. The chain recombines TRBV7-3 with TRBJ1-5; no clear D gene. The V and J ends lost 2 bases and 6 bases respectively, with 8 bases between them. CDR1 and CDR2 (germline): SGHTA, FQGTGA. The CDR3 has 13 amino acids.

The chain is built from TRBV3-1 (or the pseudogene TRBV3-2) and TRBJ1-2; 7 bases line up with TRBD1. V gave up 4 bases and J gave up 7 bases; unmatched junction bases: 3. The V gene's germline CDR1 is LGHDT and CDR2 YNNKEL (reference sequence). CDR3 length: 12 residues. CDR3 amino acids: CASSPGGVGYTF. In DNA, the CDR3 is TGTGCCAGCAGCCCAGGGGGGGTTGGCTACACCTTC.

This clone was seen just once. The V call is TRBV6-5, the J call TRBJ2-1; 9 bases are a match to TRBD1. The junction had 3 bases not matched to a gene; V was cut back by 7 bases and J by 2 bases. The CDR3 length is 14 residues. CDR1 is MNHEY and CDR2 is SVGAGI in the germline V gene. CDR3 amino acids: CASKRDRAYNEQFF. The CDR3 DNA is TGTGCCAGCAAGCGGGACAGGGCCTACAATGAGCAGTTCTTC.

The genes are TRBV18 and TRBJ1-5, with D maybe TRBD1 (6 bases). The length of the CDR3 is 15 residues. V was trimmed by 4 bases and J by 3 bases, leaving 13 bases between them. Germline CDR1 and CDR2: KGHSH and LQKENI. The DNA for the CDR3 is TGTGCCAGCTCACTGGCGGGGGGCAACAATCAGCCCCAGCATTTT. The encoded protein is CASSLAGGNNQPQHF.

This rearrangement joins TRBV5-1 to TRBJ1-6; D unresolved. The germline V gene has CDR1 SGHRS and CDR2 YFSETQ. V was trimmed by 0 bases and J by 0 bases, leaving 10 bases between them. This CDR3 is built from 17 residues. CDR3 loop: CASSLEQSSSYNSPLHF. The DNA of the CDR3 is TGCGCCAGCAGCTTGGAACAGTCGAGCTCCTATAATTCACCCCTCCACTTT.

This rearrangement joins TRBV5-1 to TRBJ2-7, with 8 bases identical to TRBD2. The CDR3 extends over 17 amino acids. The V gene end was trimmed by 6 bases and the J gene end by 3 bases; junction bases not matched to a gene: 17. Germline lookup yields CDR1 SGHRS and CDR2 YFSETQ. CDR3 protein: CASMPGRSSGSHYEQYF. DNA for the CDR3: TGCGCCAGCATGCCGGGCCGCTCAAGCGGGAGCCACTACGAGCAGTACTTC. Based on the CDR3 plus reference TRBV5-1 and TRBJ2-7, the full variable domain is KAGVTQTPRYLIKTRGQQVTLSCSPISGHRSVSWYQQTPGQGLQFLFEYFSETQRNKGNFPGRFSGRQFSNSRSEMNVSTLELGDSALYLCASMPGRSSGSHYEQYFGPGTRLTVT.

The chain recombines TRBV9 with TRBJ1-1; perhaps TRBD1 as D (5 bases). The length of the CDR3 is 15 residues. Trimming shortened V by 3 bases and J by 5 bases, and 17 bases separated the two germline ends. Germline assignment: CDR1 SGDLS and CDR2 YYNGEE. The CDR3 DNA sequence: TGTGCCAGCAGCGGAAAAGACAGAGTCGGGACTGAAGCTTTCTTT. It yields the protein CASSGKDRVGTEAFF.

This sequence joins TRBV6-1 and TRBJ2-7; D unresolved. The CDR3 sequence is 11 residues long. CDR1 and CDR2 (germline): MNHNS, SASEGT. V lost 1 base to trimming and J lost 6 bases, with 4 bases between them. The CDR3 reads CASSEEVEQYF. In DNA form, the CDR3 reads TGTGCCAGCAGTGAAGAGGTCGAGCAGTACTTC.

The chain links TRBV11-1 to TRBJ2-5; D is perhaps TRBD2 (6 bases). CDR1 SGHAT and CDR2 FQDESV come from the germline V gene (reference sequence). The CDR3 covers 16 residues. V was pared by 6 bases and J by 0 bases, with 17 bases between. The CDR3 region has the DNA TGTGCCAGCAGACCACGGGGAAGCGGGTACCAAGAGACCCAGTACTTC. Its protein is CASRPRGSGYQETQYF.

This sequence joins TRBV5-4 and TRBJ2-6; 7 bases fit TRBD2. Germline V gene data show CDR1 as SGHNT and CDR2 as YYREEE (reference sequence). V gave up 3 bases and J gave up 0 bases; unmatched junction bases: 6. This CDR3 is built from 17 residues. CDR3 sequence reads: CASSYLAGLSGANVLTF. Written as DNA, the CDR3 is TGTGCCAGCAGCTACTTAGCGGGCCTCTCTGGGGCCAACGTCCTGACTTTC.

The chain is built from TRBV7-9 and TRBJ1-2, with no clear D. The CDR3 contains 13 residues. V was shortened by 4 bases and J by 2 bases, with 8 bases between the two germline ends. The V gene's germline CDR1 is SEHNR and CDR2 FQNEAQ (reference sequence). This chain's CDR3 is CASSSRSNYGYTF. The CDR3 DNA reads TGTGCCAGCAGCTCTAGGTCAAACTATGGCTACACCTTC.

The V call is TRBV12-3 or TRBV12-4, the J call TRBJ2-7, with a possible D match to TRBD2 (5 bases). The CDR3 is 11 amino acids. The ends were cut back, 5 bases at V and 6 bases at J, with 8 bases in the middle. The CDR3 spells CASSSGAEQYF. The CDR3 coding sequence is TGTGCCAGCAGTAGCGGAGCCGAGCAGTACTTC.

This chain connects TRBV3-1 (or the pseudogene TRBV3-2) to TRBJ2-5; TRBD2 matches at 15 bases. CDR3 length: 19 amino acids. Trimming cost V 4 bases and J 6 bases; bases outside gene matches: 15. The germline V gene encodes CDR1 LGHDT and CDR2 YNNKEL (reference sequence). The DNA of the CDR3 is TGTGCCAGCAGCCCCCCGACCGGACTAGCGGGAGGGGGCGGGAAGACCCAGTACTTC. This sequence encodes CASSPPTGLAGGGGKTQYF.

This sequence joins TRBV12-2 and TRBJ2-1; the table gives TRBD2 as D, unverified against the DNA. TRBV12-2 is listed as a pseudogene. This CDR3 contains 17 residues. The CDR3 bases are TGTGCAAGTCGCCCACCGTGTGCGGGAAGCTCCTACAATGAGCAGTTCTTC. It codes for CASRPPCAGSSYNEQFF.

This clone was counted a single time. This chain connects TRBV19 to TRBJ2-1, with 12 bases aligning to TRBD1. The V gene's germline CDR1 is LNHDA and CDR2 SQIVND (reference sequence). The CDR3 consists of 18 residues. Trimming cost V 4 bases and J 0 bases; bases outside gene matches: 7. CDR3 sequence: CASSTRDRGRSSYNEQFF. Here the CDR3 DNA reads TGTGCCAGTAGTACCCGGGACAGGGGGCGAAGCTCCTACAATGAGCAGTTCTTC.

The rearrangement joins TRBV10-2 to TRBJ2-2; D is ambiguous. This CDR3 region has 15 residues. V was clipped by 6 bases and J by 1 base, with 12 bases between them. CDR1 and CDR2 from the germline V gene are WSHSY and SAAADI. Here the CDR3 reads CASRSSRQNTGELFF. CDR3 sequence (DNA): TGCGCCAGCAGATCGTCGAGACAGAACACCGGGGAGCTGTTTTTT.

The V and J genes are TRBV3-1 (or the pseudogene TRBV3-2) and TRBJ1-1, with D possibly being TRBD1 (5 bases). CDR1 and CDR2 (germline): LGHDT, YNNKEL (reference sequence). The CDR3 has 14 residues. V gave up 4 bases and J gave up 5 bases, with 14 bases separating them. The CDR3, as DNA: TGTGCCAGCAGCCCTCGGGGGAAGAGTACTGAAGCTTTCTTT. Translating it yields CASSPRGKSTEAFF.

This chain joins TRBV7-9 and TRBJ2-1; 7 bases match TRBD2. CDR1 and CDR2 (germline): SEHNR, FQNEAQ (reference sequence). This CDR3 is built from 17 residues. Trimming cost V 0 bases and J 5 bases; bases outside gene matches: 10. CDR3 amino acids: CASSLAPAGLLNNEQFF. CDR3 DNA sequence: TGTGCCAGCAGCTTAGCCCCAGCGGGATTACTCAACAATGAGCAGTTCTTC. The whole variable domain, filled in from reference TRBV7-9 and TRBJ2-1, reads DTGVSQNPRHKITKRGQNVTFRCDPISEHNRLYWYRQTLGQGPEFLTYFQNEAQLEKSRLLSDRFSAERPKGSFSTLEIQRTEQGDSAMYLCASSLAPAGLLNNEQFFGPGTRLTVL.

This clone was seen only a few times. The chain has TRBV6-5 and TRBJ2-7, with D perhaps TRBD2 (5 bases). CDR1 and CDR2 from the germline V gene are MNHEY and SVGAGI. The CDR3 contains 14 residues. V was trimmed by 2 bases and J by 1 base, leaving 9 bases between them. This CDR3 is CASSYLGVSYEQYF. The CDR3 DNA reads TGTGCCAGCAGTTACCTCGGGGTTTCCTACGAGCAGTACTTC.